This T cell receptor beta chain was observed in a study of early T cells in non-severe SARS-CoV-2 infection. TCRdb analysed the 5' RACE reads with MiXCR anew, one entry per CDR3 protein. The sample includes some 56,000 distinct CDR3 sequences, around 16% of them seen just once. Trimming stripped 3 bases from V and 9 bases from J, with 18 bases between. CDR3 length: 15 residues. CDR1 and CDR2 (germline): KGHSH, LQKENI. The sequencing here drew on whole blood, taken at baseline. This receptor was identified in an adult who was a healthcare worker with PCR-confirmed SARS-CoV-2 infection or an uninfected control (not recorded which). The chain links TRBV18 to TRBJ2-1; maybe TRBD2 (5 bases). The CDR3 sequence is CASSPDRGGFGEQFF. CDR3 coding DNA: TGTGCCAGCTCACCCGATCGGGGTGGATTCGGTGAGCAGTTCTTC.